This T cell receptor beta chain appears in the sequencing data of a study of blood T cell repertoires in COVID-19. Study as a whole: Sites in the United States, Italy and Spain provided acute and convalescent COVID-19 samples. PBMCs, B-cell-depleted T cells, or T cells provided the cDNA or gDNA that made up the material.

Original handling: By means of reference gene primer amplification, nucleated cell counts were estimated. Some clones are missing from TCRdb's copy, which holds only in-frame ones; the method was immunoSEQ multiplex PCR. V and J calls and clone size are given by that table; D and trimming were obtained from the DNA. This sample yields roughly 280,000 clones, of which about 90% are seen a single time; around 10% belongs to the top ten. The Seattle patients joined while their infection was active and were tracked longitudinally afterward. Germline loops: CDR1 LNHDA, CDR2 SQIVND (reference sequence). The CDR3 contains 16 residues. V dropped 3 bases and J dropped 1 base, with 10 bases sitting between them.

This sequence was found in a woman aged 25-40 years with COVID-19, enrolled during active disease. Specimen: peripheral blood. J is TRBJ2-6 and V is TRBV19; D may be TRBD1 (6 bases). CDR3 sequence (DNA): TGTGCCAGTAGTATCATCCAGGGGTCTGGGGCCAACGTCCTGACTTTC. Protein product: CASSIIQGSGANVLTF.